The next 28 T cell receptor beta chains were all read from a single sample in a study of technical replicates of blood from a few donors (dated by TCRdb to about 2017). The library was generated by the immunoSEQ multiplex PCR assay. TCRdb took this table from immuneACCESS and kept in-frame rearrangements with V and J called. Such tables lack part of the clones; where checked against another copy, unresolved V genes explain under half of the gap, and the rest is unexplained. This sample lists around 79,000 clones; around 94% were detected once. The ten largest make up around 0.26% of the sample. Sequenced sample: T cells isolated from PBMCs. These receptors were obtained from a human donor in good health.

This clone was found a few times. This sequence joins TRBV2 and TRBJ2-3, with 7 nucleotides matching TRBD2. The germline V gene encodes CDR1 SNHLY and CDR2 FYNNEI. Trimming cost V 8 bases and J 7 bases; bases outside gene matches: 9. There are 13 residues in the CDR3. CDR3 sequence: CASVPGLSYTQYF. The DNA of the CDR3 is TGTGCCAGCGTCCCGGGACTATCTTATACGCAGTATTTT.

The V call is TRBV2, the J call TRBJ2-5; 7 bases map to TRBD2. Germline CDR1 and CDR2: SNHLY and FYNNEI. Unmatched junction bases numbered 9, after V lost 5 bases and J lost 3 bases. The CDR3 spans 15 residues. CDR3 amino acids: CASSWEGSRKETQYF. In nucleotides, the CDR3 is TGTGCCAGCAGTTGGGAGGGGTCTCGGAAAGAGACCCAGTACTTC.

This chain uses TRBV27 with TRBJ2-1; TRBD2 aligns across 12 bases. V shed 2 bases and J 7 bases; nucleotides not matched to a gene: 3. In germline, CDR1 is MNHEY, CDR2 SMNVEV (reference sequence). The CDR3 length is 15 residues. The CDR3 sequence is CASSLGTSGFNEQFF. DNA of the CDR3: TGTGCCAGCAGTTTAGGGACTAGCGGGTTTAATGAGCAGTTCTTC.

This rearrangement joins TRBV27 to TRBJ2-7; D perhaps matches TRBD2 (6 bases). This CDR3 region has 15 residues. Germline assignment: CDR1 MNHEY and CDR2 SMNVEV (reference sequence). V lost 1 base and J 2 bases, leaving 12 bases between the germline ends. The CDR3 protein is CASSLLRGRPYEQYF. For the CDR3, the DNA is TGTGCCAGCAGTTTATTGCGGGGCCGCCCCTACGAGCAGTACTTC.

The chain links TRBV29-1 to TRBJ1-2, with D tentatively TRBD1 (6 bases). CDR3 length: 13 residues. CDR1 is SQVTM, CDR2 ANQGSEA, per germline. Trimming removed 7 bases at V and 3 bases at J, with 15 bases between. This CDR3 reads CSASEGTYYGYTF. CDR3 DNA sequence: TGCAGCGCGTCTGAGGGGACATACTATGGCTACACCTTC. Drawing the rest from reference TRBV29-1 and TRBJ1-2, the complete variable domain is SAVISQKPSRDICQRGTSLTIQCQVDSQVTMMFWYRQQPGQSLTLIATANQGSEATYESGFVIDKFPISRPNLTFSTLTVSNMSPEDSSIYLCSASEGTYYGYTFGSGTRLTVV.

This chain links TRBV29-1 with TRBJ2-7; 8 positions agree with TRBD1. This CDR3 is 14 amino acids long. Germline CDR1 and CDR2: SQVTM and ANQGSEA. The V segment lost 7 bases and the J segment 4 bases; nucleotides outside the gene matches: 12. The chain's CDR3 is CSAEESGGSYEQYF. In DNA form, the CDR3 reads TGCAGCGCCGAAGAATCAGGGGGCTCGTACGAGCAGTACTTC.

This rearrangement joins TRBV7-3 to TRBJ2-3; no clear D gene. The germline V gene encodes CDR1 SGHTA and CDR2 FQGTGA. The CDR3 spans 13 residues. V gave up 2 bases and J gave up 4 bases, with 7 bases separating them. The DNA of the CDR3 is TGTGCCAGCAGCTTACAGTCCCCAGATACGCAGTATTTT. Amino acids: CASSLQSPDTQYF.

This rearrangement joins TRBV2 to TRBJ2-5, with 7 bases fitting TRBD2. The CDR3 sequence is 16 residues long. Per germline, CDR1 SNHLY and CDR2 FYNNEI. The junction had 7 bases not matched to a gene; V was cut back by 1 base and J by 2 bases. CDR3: CASSEGLAEKQETQYF. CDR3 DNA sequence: TGTGCCAGCAGTGAAGGGCTAGCGGAGAAACAAGAGACCCAGTACTTC.

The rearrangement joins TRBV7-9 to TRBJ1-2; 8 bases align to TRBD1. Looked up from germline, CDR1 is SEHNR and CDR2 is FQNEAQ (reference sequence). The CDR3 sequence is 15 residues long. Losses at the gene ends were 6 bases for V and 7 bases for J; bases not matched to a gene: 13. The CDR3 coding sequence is TGTGCCAGCAGTTCAGGGGACAGGCTTTCCTCTGGCTACACCTTC. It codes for CASSSGDRLSSGYTF.

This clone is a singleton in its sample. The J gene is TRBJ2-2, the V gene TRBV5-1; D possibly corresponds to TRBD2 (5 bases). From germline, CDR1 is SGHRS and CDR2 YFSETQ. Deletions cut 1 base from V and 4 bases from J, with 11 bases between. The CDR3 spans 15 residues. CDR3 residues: CASSLKREGTGELFF. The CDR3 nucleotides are TGCGCCAGCAGCTTGAAGAGGGAAGGCACCGGGGAGCTGTTTTTT.

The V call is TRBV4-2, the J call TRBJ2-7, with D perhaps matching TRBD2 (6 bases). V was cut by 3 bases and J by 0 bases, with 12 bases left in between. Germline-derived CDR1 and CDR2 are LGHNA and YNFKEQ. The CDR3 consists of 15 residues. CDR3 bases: TGTGCCAGCAGCCACCAGCGGGCAAGCTCCTACGAGCAGTACTTC. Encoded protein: CASSHQRASSYEQYF.

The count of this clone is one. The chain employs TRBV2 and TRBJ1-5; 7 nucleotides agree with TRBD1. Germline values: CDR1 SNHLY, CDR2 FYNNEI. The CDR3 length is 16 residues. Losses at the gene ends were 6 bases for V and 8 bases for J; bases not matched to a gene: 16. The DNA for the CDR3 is TGTGCCAGCAGGGGTCAAACAGGGGCCGCCCGGGAGCCCCAGCATTTT. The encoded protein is CASRGQTGAAREPQHF. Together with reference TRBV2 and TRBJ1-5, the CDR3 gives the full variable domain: EPEVTQTPSHQVTQMGQEVILRCVPISNHLYFYWYRQILGQKVEFLVSFYNNEISEKSEIFDDQFSVERPDGSNFTLKIRSTKLEDSAMYFCASRGQTGAAREPQHFGDGTRLSIL.

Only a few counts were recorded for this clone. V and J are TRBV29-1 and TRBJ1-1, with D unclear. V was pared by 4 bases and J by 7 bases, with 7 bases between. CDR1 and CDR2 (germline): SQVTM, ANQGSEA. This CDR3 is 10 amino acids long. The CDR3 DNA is TGCAGCGTTGTACTCTATGAAGCTTTCTTT. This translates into CSVVLYEAFF. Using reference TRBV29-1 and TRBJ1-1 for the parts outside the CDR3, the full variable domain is SAVISQKPSRDICQRGTSLTIQCQVDSQVTMMFWYRQQPGQSLTLIATANQGSEATYESGFVIDKFPISRPNLTFSTLTVSNMSPEDSSIYLCSVVLYEAFFGQGTRLTVV.

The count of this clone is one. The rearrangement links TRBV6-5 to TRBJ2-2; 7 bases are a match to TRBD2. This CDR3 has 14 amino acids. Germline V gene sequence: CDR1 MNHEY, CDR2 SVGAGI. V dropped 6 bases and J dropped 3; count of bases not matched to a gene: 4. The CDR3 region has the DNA TGTGCCAGCAGAGAACTAGCGTACACCGGGGAGCTGTTTTTT. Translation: CASRELAYTGELFF.

The CDR3 nucleotides are TGCGCCAGCAGCCAAGATCCTGCCCTCGACAGGTTCTACGAGCAGTACTTC. This gives the protein CASSQDPALDRFYEQYF. The chain has TRBV4-1 and TRBJ2-7, with D possibly being TRBD1 (6 bases). Between the trimmed V and J ends, which lost 0 bases and 3 bases, there was a span of 18 bases. The CDR3 has 17 residues. Germline assignment: CDR1 MGHRA and CDR2 YSYEKL.

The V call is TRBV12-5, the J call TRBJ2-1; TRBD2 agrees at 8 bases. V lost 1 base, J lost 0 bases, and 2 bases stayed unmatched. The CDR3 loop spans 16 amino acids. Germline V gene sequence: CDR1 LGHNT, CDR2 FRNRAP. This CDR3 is CASGLGGGSSYNEQFF. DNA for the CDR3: TGTGCTAGTGGTTTGGGCGGGGGGAGCTCCTACAATGAGCAGTTCTTC.

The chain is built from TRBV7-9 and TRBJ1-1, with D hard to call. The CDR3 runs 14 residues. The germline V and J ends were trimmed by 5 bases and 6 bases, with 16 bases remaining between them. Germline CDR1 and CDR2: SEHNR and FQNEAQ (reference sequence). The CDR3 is CASSQAVKGPEAFF. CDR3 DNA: TGTGCCAGCAGCCAAGCGGTCAAGGGCCCTGAAGCTTTCTTT. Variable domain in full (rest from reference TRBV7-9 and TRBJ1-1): DTGVSQNPRHKITKRGQNVTFRCDPISEHNRLYWYRQTLGQGPEFLTYFQNEAQLEKSRLLSDRFSAERPKGSFSTLEIQRTEQGDSAMYLCASSQAVKGPEAFFGQGTRLTVV.

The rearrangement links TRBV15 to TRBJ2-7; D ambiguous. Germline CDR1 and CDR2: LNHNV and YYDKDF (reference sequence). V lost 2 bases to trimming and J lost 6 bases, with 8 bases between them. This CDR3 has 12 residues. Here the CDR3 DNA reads TGTGCCACCAGCAGACTGAGCTCCGAGCAGTACTTC. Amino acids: CATSRLSSEQYF.

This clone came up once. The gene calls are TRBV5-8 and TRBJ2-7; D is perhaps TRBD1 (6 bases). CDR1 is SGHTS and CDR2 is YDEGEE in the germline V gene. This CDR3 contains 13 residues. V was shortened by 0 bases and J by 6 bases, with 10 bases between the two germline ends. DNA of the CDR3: TGTGCCAGCAGCTTGGTTAAGGGGGTCGAGCAGTACTTC. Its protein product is CASSLVKGVEQYF. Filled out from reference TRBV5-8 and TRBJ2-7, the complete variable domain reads EAGVTQSPTHLIKTRGQQATLRCSPISGHTSVYWYQQALGLGLQFLLWYDEGEERNRGNFPPRFSGRQFPNYSSELNVNALELEDSALYLCASSLVKGVEQYFGPGTRLTVT.

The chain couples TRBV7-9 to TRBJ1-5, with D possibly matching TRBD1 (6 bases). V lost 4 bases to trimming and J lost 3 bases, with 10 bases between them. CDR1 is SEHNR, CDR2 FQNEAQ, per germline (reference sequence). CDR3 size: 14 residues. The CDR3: CASSSTGNNQPQHF. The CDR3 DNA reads TGTGCCAGCAGCTCTACAGGGAACAATCAGCCCCAGCATTTT.

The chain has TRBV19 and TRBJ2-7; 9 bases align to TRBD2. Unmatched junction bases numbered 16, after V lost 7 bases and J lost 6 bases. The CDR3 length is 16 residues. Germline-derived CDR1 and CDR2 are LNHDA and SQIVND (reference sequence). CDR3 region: CASTDGSGGLRGEQYF. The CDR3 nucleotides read TGTGCCAGTACCGACGGTAGCGGGGGACTTAGGGGCGAGCAGTACTTC.

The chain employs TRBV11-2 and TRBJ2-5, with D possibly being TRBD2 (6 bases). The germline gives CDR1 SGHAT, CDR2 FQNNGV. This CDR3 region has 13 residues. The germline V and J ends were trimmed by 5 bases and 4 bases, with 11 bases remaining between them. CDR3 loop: CASSRMGGETQYF. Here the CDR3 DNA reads TGTGCCAGCAGCCGGATGGGAGGAGAGACCCAGTACTTC.

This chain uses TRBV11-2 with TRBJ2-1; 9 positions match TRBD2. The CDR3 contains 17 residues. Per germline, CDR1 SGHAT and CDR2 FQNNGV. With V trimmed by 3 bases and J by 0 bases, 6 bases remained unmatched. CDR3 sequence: CASSFPISGSSYNEQFF. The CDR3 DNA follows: TGTGCCAGCAGCTTCCCGATTAGCGGGAGCTCCTACAATGAGCAGTTCTTC.

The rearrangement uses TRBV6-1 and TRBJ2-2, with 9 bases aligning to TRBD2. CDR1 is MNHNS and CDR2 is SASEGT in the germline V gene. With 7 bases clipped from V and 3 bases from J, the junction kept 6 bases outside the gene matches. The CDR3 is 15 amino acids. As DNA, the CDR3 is TGTGCCAGCACTTGGTTAGCGGGAGACACCGGGGAGCTGTTTTTT. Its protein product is CASTWLAGDTGELFF.

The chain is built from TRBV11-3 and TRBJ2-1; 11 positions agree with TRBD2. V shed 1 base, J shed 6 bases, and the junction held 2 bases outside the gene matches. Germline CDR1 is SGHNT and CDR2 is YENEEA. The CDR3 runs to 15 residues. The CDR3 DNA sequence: TGTGCCAGCAGCTTAGTAGCGGGAGGGGTCAATGAGCAGTTCTTC. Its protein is CASSLVAGGVNEQFF.

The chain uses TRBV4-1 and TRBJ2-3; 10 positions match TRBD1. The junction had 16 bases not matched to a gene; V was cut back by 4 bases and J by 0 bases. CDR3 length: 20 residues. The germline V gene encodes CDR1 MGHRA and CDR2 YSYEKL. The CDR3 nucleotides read TGCGCCAGCAGCCCACAACAAAGGACAGGGGGGACCTCTAGCACAGATACGCAGTATTTT. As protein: CASSPQQRTGGTSSTDTQYF.

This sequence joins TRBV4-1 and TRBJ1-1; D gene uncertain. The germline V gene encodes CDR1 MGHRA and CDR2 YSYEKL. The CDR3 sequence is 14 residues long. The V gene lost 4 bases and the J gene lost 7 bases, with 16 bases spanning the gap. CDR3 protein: CASSPTNQEVEAFF. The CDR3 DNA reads TGCGCCAGCAGCCCCACAAACCAGGAGGTTGAAGCTTTCTTT.

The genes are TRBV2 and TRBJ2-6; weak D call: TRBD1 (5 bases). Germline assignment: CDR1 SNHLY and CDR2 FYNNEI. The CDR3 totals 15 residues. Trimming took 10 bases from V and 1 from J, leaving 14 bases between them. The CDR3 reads CATTEGESGANVLTF. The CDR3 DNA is TGTGCCACCACCGAAGGGGAATCTGGGGCCAACGTCCTGACTTTC.